A single sample is the source of the 32 T cell receptor beta chains below, sequenced in a study of cytomegalovirus exposure and HLA in healthy donors. In the PCR, 60 Vbeta and 13 Jbeta primers were used. Using immunoSEQ multiplex PCR, the repertoire was profiled, and TCRdb retains in-frame clones only, with some absent. The sample has around 250,000 clones; over 90% are singletons. The sequencing sample was made of PBMCs. The receptors were gathered from a girl aged 2-9 years in good health and CMV-seronegative.

V is TRBV7-2 and J is TRBJ1-4; 7 bases agree with TRBD1. Losses at the gene ends were 5 bases for V and 5 bases for J; bases not matched to a gene: 11. CDR1 is SGHTA and CDR2 is FQGNSA in the germline V gene. The length of the CDR3 is 16 residues. The CDR3 here is CASSPLRQGGNEKLFF. CDR3 in DNA: TGTGCCAGCAGCCCCCTTCGGCAGGGGGGAAATGAAAAACTGTTTTTT.

The chain has TRBV6-6 and TRBJ1-2; D gene ambiguous. From germline, CDR1 is MNHNY and CDR2 SVGAGI (reference sequence). V was cut by 2 bases and J by 1 base, with 8 bases left in between. CDR3 size: 14 residues. CDR3 loop: CASSYGEGNYGYTF. The CDR3 DNA reads TGTGCCAGCAGTTACGGGGAGGGTAACTATGGCTACACCTTC.

This clone came up once. This chain joins TRBV13 and TRBJ2-5; 8 nucleotides line up with TRBD1. Per germline, CDR1 PRHDT and CDR2 FYEKMQ (reference sequence). The J segment lost 9 bases and the V segment lost 5 bases, leaving 8 bases of the junction unmatched. CDR3 length equals 13 residues. The chain's CDR3 is CASSQGAEGAQYF. CDR3 nucleotide sequence: TGTGCCAGCAGCCAGGGGGCCGAGGGTGCCCAGTACTTC.

This clone was seen just once. CDR3 in amino acids: CASSQEVATDTQYF. CDR3 coding DNA: TGCGCCAGCAGCCAAGAGGTGGCTACAGATACGCAGTATTTT. This chain links TRBV4-1 with TRBJ2-3, with no clear D. From germline, CDR1 is MGHRA and CDR2 YSYEKL. The CDR3 loop spans 14 amino acids. Trimming pared 0 bases from V and 3 bases from J, leaving 7 bases between.

This clone was detected once. V is TRBV13 and J is TRBJ2-7; D possibly corresponds to TRBD1 (6 bases). This CDR3 is 14 amino acids long. Germline V gene lookup returns CDR1 PRHDT and CDR2 FYEKMQ (reference sequence). Trimming pared 1 base from V and 6 bases from J, leaving 13 bases between. In DNA, the CDR3 is TGTGCCAGCAGCTTAGCGACAGGACCCTCCGAGCAGTACTTC. Its translation is CASSLATGPSEQYF.

DNA for the CDR3: TGTGCCAGCAGTGAACGCGGACAGCTGATTGAAAAACTGTTTTTT. As protein: CASSERGQLIEKLFF. The chain carries TRBV2 and TRBJ1-4; weak D call: TRBD1 (6 bases). The V and J ends lost 2 bases and 7 bases respectively, with 14 bases between them. The CDR3 has 15 amino acids. Germline CDR1 is SNHLY and CDR2 is FYNNEI.

The chain couples TRBV6-5 to TRBJ2-3; D is unresolved. Trimming removed 2 bases from V and 4 bases from J, with 10 bases in between. CDR3 length equals 14 residues. Germline V CDR1 and CDR2: MNHEY, SVGAGI. This CDR3 reads CASSYVLGADTQYF. The CDR3 DNA sequence: TGTGCCAGCAGTTACGTGCTGGGCGCAGATACGCAGTATTTT.

The chain has TRBV9 and TRBJ2-1, with TRBD2 matching 9 bases. CDR3 size: 13 residues. With 4 bases clipped from V and 10 bases from J, the junction kept 6 bases outside the gene matches. CDR1 is SGDLS, CDR2 YYNGEE, per germline. CDR3: CASSIGTSREQFF. CDR3 nucleotide sequence: TGTGCCAGCAGCATCGGGACTAGCAGAGAGCAGTTCTTC.

Worth noting for this clone: A read error may produce the germline difference seen at one junction end. The chain joins TRBV7-9 to TRBJ1-4; D unclear. This CDR3 comprises 15 residues. CDR1 and CDR2 from the germline V gene are SEHNR and FQNEAQ (reference sequence). This CDR3 reads CSSSLGLTTNEKLFF. In DNA, the CDR3 is TGTTCCAGCAGCTTAGGTTTAACAACTAATGAAAAACTGTTTTTT.

The rearrangement links TRBV29-1 to TRBJ2-7; TRBD1 aligns across 9 bases. CDR3 size: 13 residues. With 5 bases clipped from V and 6 bases from J, the junction kept 8 bases outside the gene matches. The germline V gene encodes CDR1 SQVTM and CDR2 ANQGSEA. CDR3 DNA sequence: TGCAGCGTTCTGACAGGGGGGCTTCGCGAGCAGTACTTC. Its protein is CSVLTGGLREQYF.

The chain uses TRBV28 and TRBJ1-1; weak D call: TRBD1 (5 bases). V lost 8 bases, J lost 0 bases, and 10 bases lay in between. The germline V gene has CDR1 MDHEN and CDR2 SYDVKM. The CDR3 is 13 residues long. CDR3 sequence reads: CASATDMNTEAFF. Here the CDR3 DNA reads TGTGCCAGCGCGACAGACATGAACACTGAAGCTTTCTTT.

J is TRBJ1-2 and V is TRBV5-1; TRBD1 agrees at 7 bases. The trim removed 4 bases at V and 0 bases at J, leaving 0 bases unmatched. CDR3 length equals 13 residues. The germline CDR1 and CDR2 sequences are SGHRS and YFSETQ. The chain's CDR3 is CASSGTANYGYTF. The CDR3 DNA is TGCGCCAGCAGCGGGACAGCTAACTATGGCTACACCTTC.

The chain couples TRBV2 to TRBJ1-3; the D is unclear. V was trimmed by 4 bases and J by 0 bases, leaving 10 bases between them. Looked up from germline, CDR1 is SNHLY and CDR2 is FYNNEI. The CDR3 contains 15 residues. The CDR3 bases are TGTGCCAGCAGTGGAGGGTTGGGCTCTGGAAACACCATATATTTT. Its translation: CASSGGLGSGNTIYF.

The chain uses TRBV5-6 and TRBJ2-1; 10 nucleotides agree with TRBD2. V shed 5 bases, J shed 1 base, and the junction held 3 bases outside the gene matches. CDR1 SGHDT and CDR2 YYEEEE come from the germline V gene. The CDR3 consists of 15 residues. The CDR3 reads CASRASGRSYNEQFF. The CDR3 region has the DNA TGTGCCAGCAGGGCTAGCGGGAGATCCTACAATGAGCAGTTCTTC.

The chain links TRBV5-1 to TRBJ2-1, with 10 bases that match TRBD1. V lost 3 bases and J lost 7; bases outside the gene matches: 4. This CDR3 is 14 amino acids long. Germline CDR1 is SGHRS and CDR2 is YFSETQ. CDR3 loop: CASSSAGQGNEQFF. CDR3 nucleotide sequence: TGCGCCAGCAGCTCGGCGGGACAGGGGAATGAGCAGTTCTTC.

This chain uses TRBV28 with TRBJ1-5; perhaps TRBD1 as D (5 bases). This CDR3 region has 14 residues. Trimming shortened V by 2 bases and J by 1 base, and 6 bases separated the two germline ends. The germline V gene encodes CDR1 MDHEN and CDR2 SYDVKM. The chain's CDR3 is CASSLGGSNQPQHF. The CDR3 DNA reads as TGTGCCAGCAGTTTAGGGGGGAGCAATCAGCCCCAGCATTTT.

The V gene is TRBV4-2, the J gene TRBJ2-3; 8 bases agree with TRBD2. Germline trimming cut 0 bases from V and 2 bases from J; bases unmatched to any gene: 7. CDR1 and CDR2 (germline): LGHNA, YNFKEQ. The CDR3 contains 17 residues. The CDR3 DNA reads as TGTGCCAGCAGCCAAGATAGCGCGGGAGGCCCCACAGATACGCAGTATTTT. Its protein is CASSQDSAGGPTDTQYF.

The chain uses TRBV11-3 and TRBJ2-3; the match to TRBD2 covers 9 bases. V gave up 7 bases and J gave up 4 bases; unmatched junction bases: 6. This CDR3 is 14 amino acids long. CDR1 is SGHNT, CDR2 YENEEA, per germline. Here the CDR3 DNA reads TGTGCCAGCATTAGCGGGAGAAGGGCAGATACGCAGTATTTT. This sequence encodes CASISGRRADTQYF.

The DNA of the CDR3 is TGTGCCAGCACTTTTAGCGGGAGCCTCTCCTACAATGAGCAGTTCTTC. Its translation is CASTFSGSLSYNEQFF. The chain couples TRBV2 to TRBJ2-1, with 9 bases that match TRBD2. Germline V gene lookup returns CDR1 SNHLY and CDR2 FYNNEI. CDR3 length: 16 residues. V dropped 7 bases and J dropped 0; count of bases not matched to a gene: 7.

CDR3 sequence reads: CASSPAGEGKLFF. The CDR3, as DNA: TGTGCCAGCAGTCCGGCAGGGGAAGGAAAACTGTTTTTT. The chain has TRBV27 and TRBJ1-4, with TRBD1 as a possible D gene (6 bases). CDR1 is MNHEY, CDR2 SMNVEV, per germline (reference sequence). The V end was cut by 5 bases, the J end by 10 bases, with 14 bases between. This CDR3 has 13 amino acids.

Here the CDR3 DNA reads TGTGCCAGTAGCGAGACTCTAGCGGGGTTATTCAATGAGCAGTTCTTC. Translation gives CASSETLAGLFNEQFF. The V and J genes are TRBV19 and TRBJ2-1, with 9 bases that match TRBD2. The junction had 12 bases not matched to a gene; V was cut back by 6 bases and J by 6 bases. The CDR3 contains 16 residues. Germline-derived CDR1 and CDR2 are LNHDA and SQIVND (reference sequence).

This clone appeared once. V and J are TRBV21-1 and TRBJ2-1; TRBD2, the table's D call, was not compared with the DNA. TRBV21-1 is reported as a pseudogene. This CDR3 spans 14 amino acids. The CDR3 reads CASSKGGSYNEQFF. CDR3 bases: TGTGCCAGCAGCAAGGGGGGCTCCTACAATGAGCAGTTCTTC.

This clone was counted only a few times. The J gene is TRBJ1-5, the V gene TRBV7-2; a weak D match, TRBD1 (5 bases). The V end was cut by 1 base, the J end by 2 bases, with 9 bases between. CDR1 SGHTA and CDR2 FQGNSA come from the germline V gene. The CDR3 sequence is 15 residues long. CDR3 nucleotides: TGTGCCAGCAGCTTAGTAGGGGTCGGCAATCAGCCCCAGCATTTT. Its protein product is CASSLVGVGNQPQHF.

The CDR3 coding sequence is TGTGCCAGCAGCTTAGCGGGTTCAGGGTGGACCCTCCACTTT. Translation: CASSLAGSGWTLHF. V gene TRBV7-9 combines with J gene TRBJ1-6; possible D gene TRBD1, 5 bases. V lost 0 bases and J lost 14, with 14 bases in between. Germline V lookup: CDR1 SEHNR, CDR2 FQNEAQ (reference sequence). CDR3 length equals 14 residues.

The chain combines TRBV7-6 with TRBJ2-1, with 12 bases aligning to TRBD2. V was pared by 5 bases and J by 4 bases, with 3 bases of the junction left unmatched. Looked up from germline, CDR1 is SGHVS and CDR2 is FNYEAQ. The length of the CDR3 is 15 residues. CDR3 coding DNA: TGTGCCAGCAGCCTCGGGACTAGCGGGTACAATGAGCAGTTCTTC. Residues: CASSLGTSGYNEQFF.

This clone was observed a single time. The chain is built from TRBV30 and TRBJ1-5; maybe TRBD1 (5 bases). Germline loops: CDR1 GTSNPN, CDR2 SVGIG (reference sequence). The CDR3 spans 14 residues. The V gene lost 0 bases and the J gene lost 7 bases, with 13 bases spanning the gap. The CDR3 reads CAWSVRDPKQPQHF. Written as DNA, the CDR3 is TGTGCCTGGAGTGTGCGGGACCCCAAGCAGCCCCAGCATTTT.

The chain carries TRBV30 and TRBJ1-5; tentatively, D is TRBD1 (5 bases). Trimming took 0 bases from V and 6 from J, leaving 6 bases between them. Germline-derived CDR1 and CDR2 are GTSNPN and SVGIG (reference sequence). The CDR3 contains 12 residues. CDR3: CAWSVRGQPQHF. The DNA for the CDR3 is TGTGCCTGGAGTGTAAGGGGTCAGCCCCAGCATTTT.

Turning to this clone: The same CDR3 arises from other DNA sequences in this sample as well. This chain connects TRBV9 to TRBJ2-5; 8 bases agree with TRBD2. Losses at the gene ends were 2 bases for V and 1 base for J; bases not matched to a gene: 1. Germline CDR1 and CDR2: SGDLS and YYNGEE. The CDR3 is 14 amino acids. The CDR3 reads CASSVRGGQETQYF. CDR3 nucleotide sequence: TGTGCCAGCAGCGTCCGGGGGGGCCAAGAGACCCAGTACTTC.

There are a few counts of this clone. The chain joins TRBV27 to TRBJ1-5, with D possibly being TRBD1 (6 bases). The germline gives CDR1 MNHEY, CDR2 SMNVEV (reference sequence). With 5 bases removed from V and 6 bases from J, the gap between germline ends came to 14 bases. The CDR3 totals 14 residues. The CDR3 DNA reads TGTGCCAGCAGTCCAACCACAGGGATTCAGCCCCAGCATTTT. Translated, it gives CASSPTTGIQPQHF.

This chain connects TRBV6-5 to TRBJ2-1; 10 bases are a match to TRBD2. The trim removed 2 bases at V and 12 bases at J, leaving 10 bases unmatched. The CDR3 consists of 15 residues. From germline, CDR1 is MNHEY and CDR2 SVGAGI. This CDR3 reads CASSYRPLAGWGQFF. The CDR3 region has the DNA TGTGCCAGCAGTTACAGGCCACTAGCGGGGTGGGGGCAGTTCTTC.

This chain connects TRBV11-2 to TRBJ2-3; the match to TRBD2 covers 7 bases. CDR3 length equals 16 residues. V gave up 5 bases and J gave up 6 bases; unmatched junction bases: 14. Germline CDR1 and CDR2: SGHAT and FQNNGV. The CDR3 region has the DNA TGTGCCAGCAGCATCTCCGGGACTACCCCTATGGATACGCAGTATTTT. It is translated as CASSISGTTPMDTQYF.

The V gene is TRBV28, the J gene TRBJ2-7; 7 nucleotides line up with TRBD1. The CDR3 extends over 14 amino acids. Trimming at V came to 3 bases and at J to 3 bases, leaving 5 bases not matched to a gene. Germline lookup yields CDR1 MDHEN and CDR2 SYDVKM. CDR3 amino acids: CASSLSGQDYEQYF. The CDR3 DNA follows: TGTGCCAGCAGTTTGAGCGGACAGGACTACGAGCAGTACTTC.